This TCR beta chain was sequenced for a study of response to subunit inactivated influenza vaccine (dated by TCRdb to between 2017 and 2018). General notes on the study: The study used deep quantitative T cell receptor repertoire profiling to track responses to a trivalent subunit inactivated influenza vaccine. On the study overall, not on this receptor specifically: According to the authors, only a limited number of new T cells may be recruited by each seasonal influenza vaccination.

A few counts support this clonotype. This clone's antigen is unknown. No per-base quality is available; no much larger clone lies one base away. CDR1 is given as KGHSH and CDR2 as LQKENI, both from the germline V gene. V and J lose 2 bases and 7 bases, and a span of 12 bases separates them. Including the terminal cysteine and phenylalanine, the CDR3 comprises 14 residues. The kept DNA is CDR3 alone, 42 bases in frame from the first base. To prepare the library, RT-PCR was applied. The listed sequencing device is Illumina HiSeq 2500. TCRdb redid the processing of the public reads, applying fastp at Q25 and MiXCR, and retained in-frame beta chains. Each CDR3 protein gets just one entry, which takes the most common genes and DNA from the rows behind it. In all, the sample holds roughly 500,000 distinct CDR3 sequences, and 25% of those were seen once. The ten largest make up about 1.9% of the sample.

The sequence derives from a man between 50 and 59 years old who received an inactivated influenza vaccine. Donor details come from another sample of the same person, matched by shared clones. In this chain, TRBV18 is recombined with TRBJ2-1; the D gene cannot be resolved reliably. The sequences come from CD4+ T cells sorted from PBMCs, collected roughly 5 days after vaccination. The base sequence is TGTGCCAGCTCACCAGAAGGGTTAAGGAATGAGCAGTTCTTC. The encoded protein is CASSPEGLRNEQFF. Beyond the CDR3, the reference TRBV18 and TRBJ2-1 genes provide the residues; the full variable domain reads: NAGVMQNPRHLVRRRGQEARLRCSPMKGHSHVYWYRQLPEEGLKFMVYLQKENIIDESGMPKERFSAEFPKEGPSILRIQQVVRGDSAAYFCASSPEGLRNEQFFGPGTRLTVL.